Presented here are 29 T cell receptor beta chains from one specimen sequenced in a study of blood T cells in healthy people across ages (dated by TCRdb to about 2015). Receptor libraries were prepared by 5' RACE. The instrument given in TCRdb is Illumina HiSeq 2500. A second PCR of about 7 to 12 cycles was run with a J-beta primer mix and a sample-barcoded 5' primer. TCRdb trimmed public reads at Q25 via fastp, called clones via MiXCR and kept in-frame beta chains. Rows merge per CDR3 protein into single entries with the most common DNA and genes. In all, the sample holds about 650,000 distinct CDR3 sequences, and around 32% of those were seen once. Clones ranked in the top ten supply over 15% of the sample. The material sequenced was blood. Receptor source: a woman at least 80 years old in good health. Donor details come from another sample of the same person, matched by shared clones.

This clonotype was detected many times. V gene TRBV11-1 combines with J gene TRBJ2-6; D may match TRBD1 or TRBD2 (5 bases each). Germline lookup yields CDR1 SGHAT and CDR2 FQDESV (reference sequence). The CDR3 has 16 residues. V lost 5 bases, J lost 0 bases, and 11 bases lay in between. Here the CDR3 reads CASSPPGTSGANVLTF. CDR3 DNA sequence: TGTGCCAGCAGCCCCCCGGGGACCTCTGGGGCCAACGTCCTGACTTTC.

Ten or more counts support this clonotype. The chain recombines TRBV7-9 with TRBJ2-1; D is possibly TRBD2 (5 bases). Germline V gives CDR1 SEHNR, CDR2 FQNEAQ (reference sequence). Trimming left V 2 bases short and J 15 bases short, with 17 bases between. The CDR3 covers 13 residues. The CDR3 sequence is CASSLPGRVRAFF. The CDR3 DNA reads as TGTGCCAGCAGCTTACCCGGACGTGTGAGGGCGTTCTTC.

This clonotype was seen many times. This chain connects TRBV7-3 to TRBJ2-3; D possibly uses TRBD1 or TRBD2 (5 bases each). The V end was cut by 6 bases, the J end by 4 bases, with 14 bases between. The CDR3 covers 14 residues. CDR1 and CDR2 from the germline V gene are SGHTA and FQGTGA. The CDR3: CASSLTGLADTQYF. Here the CDR3 DNA reads TGTGCCAGCAGTTTGACGGGGCTCGCAGATACGCAGTATTTT.

Note on this clonotype: Possible read error: a much larger clone is one base away. The gene calls are TRBV30 and TRBJ2-7; perhaps TRBD1 as D (5 bases). The CDR3 extends over 11 amino acids. Per germline, CDR1 GTSNPN and CDR2 SVGIG (reference sequence). CDR3 sequence reads: CAWSTRAERYF. CDR3 DNA sequence: TGTGCCTGGAGTACCAGGGCCGAGCGGTACTTC.

V is TRBV7-9 and J is TRBJ2-7; 9 nucleotides align to TRBD2. Germline V gene data show CDR1 as SEHNR and CDR2 as FQNEAQ (reference sequence). Trimming took 1 base from V and 3 from J; bases not matched to a gene: 4. The CDR3 runs 15 residues. The CDR3 is CASSLEGTSNYEQYF. The CDR3 nucleotides read TGTGCCAGCAGCTTAGAGGGGACTAGCAACTACGAGCAGTACTTC.

Ten or more counts support this clonotype. The chain has TRBV6-6 and TRBJ2-7; tentatively, D is TRBD2 (5 bases). CDR1 MNHNY and CDR2 SVGAGI come from the germline V gene (reference sequence). The CDR3 runs to 15 residues. The V gene lost 7 bases and the J gene lost 3 bases, with 19 bases spanning the gap. The CDR3 DNA follows: TGTGCCAGCACTGAGGACCCGAGAGGGCTCTACGAGCAGTACTTC. Protein sequence: CASTEDPRGLYEQYF.

At least ten counts were recorded for this clonotype. The chain couples TRBV12-3 or TRBV12-4 to TRBJ2-7, with TRBD2 as a possible D gene (6 bases). The CDR3 extends over 14 amino acids. V lost 6 bases and J 5 bases, leaving 17 bases between the germline ends. In DNA, the CDR3 is TGTGCCAGCAGCCTCGACCGGAGGGACGACGAGCAGTACTTC. This sequence encodes CASSLDRRDDEQYF.

Notes on this clonotype: Sequence at one end of the junction differs from germline and may be a read error. The chain employs TRBV29-1 and TRBJ2-1; D is ambiguous. Germline assignment: CDR1 SQVTM and CDR2 ANQGSEA. The CDR3 covers 13 residues. CDR3 in amino acids: CSGHGEDSDEQVF. The CDR3 nucleotides read TGCAGCGGGCACGGAGAAGATTCCGATGAGCAGGTCTTC.

This clonotype showed up many times. The chain uses TRBV27 and TRBJ1-2; 8 nucleotides match TRBD1. V lost 5 bases and J lost 8; bases outside the gene matches: 13. From germline, CDR1 is MNHEY and CDR2 SMNVEV (reference sequence). The CDR3 is 15 amino acids. This CDR3 is CASSDRDRPLGGYTF. Written as DNA, the CDR3 is TGTGCCAGCAGTGACCGGGACAGGCCTCTGGGAGGCTACACCTTC.

The sample holds many counts of this clonotype. In DNA form, the CDR3 reads TGTGCCAGCAGACAGAAAAAGGCGCAGTATTTT. Its translation: CASRQKKAQYF. V gene TRBV6-1 combines with J gene TRBJ2-3; D is undetermined. The ends were cut back, 6 bases at V and 10 bases at J, with 11 bases in the middle. Per germline, CDR1 MNHNS and CDR2 SASEGT. This CDR3 has 11 residues.

This clonotype came up many times. The chain links TRBV7-2 to TRBJ2-7, with a tentative D call TRBD1 (6 bases). CDR1 is SGHTA, CDR2 FQGNSA, per germline. V was clipped by 5 bases and J by 3 bases, with 14 bases between them. The CDR3 runs 14 residues. The CDR3 nucleotides read TGTGCCAGCAGCCCTACCAGGGGCCTCTACGAGCAGTACTTC. Residues: CASSPTRGLYEQYF. The complete variable domain, with remaining parts taken from reference TRBV7-2 and TRBJ2-7, reads GAGVSQSPSNKVTEKGKDVELRCDPISGHTALYWYRQSLGQGLEFLIYFQGNSAPDKSGLPSDRFSAERTGGSVSTLTIQRTQQEDSAVYLCASSPTRGLYEQYFGPGTRLTVT.

The rearrangement uses TRBV20-1 and TRBJ2-3; weak D call: TRBD2 (6 bases). With 3 bases removed from V and 6 bases from J, the gap between germline ends came to 19 bases. Germline loops: CDR1 DFQATT, CDR2 SNEGSKA (reference sequence). The CDR3 spans 15 residues. The CDR3 loop reads CSARVAGKGTDTQYF. The CDR3 DNA sequence: TGCAGTGCTAGGGTCGCGGGGAAAGGTACGGATACGCAGTATTTT.

A remark on this clonotype: Just one base apart from a much larger clone, this may be a read error. The rearrangement joins TRBV7-3 to TRBJ2-1; D not resolved. Trimming cost V 9 bases and J 7 bases, with 16 bases left between them. Germline V gene lookup returns CDR1 SGHTA and CDR2 FQGTGA. This CDR3 has 13 residues. CDR3 in amino acids: CARAWASQNEQFF. In DNA form, the CDR3 reads TGTGCCAGGGCTTGGGCGTCTCAGAATGAGCAGTTCTTC.

The rearrangement uses TRBV5-1 and TRBJ1-2, with 7 bases identical to TRBD1. Germline V gene sequence: CDR1 SGHRS, CDR2 YFSETQ. This CDR3 comprises 14 residues. V lost 0 bases, J lost 9 bases, and 8 bases stayed unmatched. CDR3 residues: CASSLAVGQNCYTF. CDR3 bases: TGCGCCAGCAGCTTGGCCGTGGGACAGAACTGCTACACCTTC.

Within the sample, this clonotype is medium-sized. V gene TRBV6-2 or TRBV6-3 combines with J gene TRBJ2-1; D is possibly TRBD2 (6 bases). V lost 2 bases and J 4 bases, leaving 12 bases between the germline ends. This CDR3 has 15 residues. The germline V gene encodes CDR1 MNHEY and CDR2 SVGEGT. The CDR3 region has the DNA TGTGCCAGCAGTTACAACAGCGGGCGATACAATGAGCAGTTCTTC. This codes for CASSYNSGRYNEQFF.

This clonotype was seen at least ten times. The V call is TRBV20-1, the J call TRBJ1-1, with a weak D call TRBD1 (5 bases). Trimming took 3 bases from V and 0 from J, leaving 17 bases between them. CDR3 size: 16 residues. Germline V gives CDR1 DFQATT, CDR2 SNEGSKA (reference sequence). The CDR3 DNA is TGCAGTGCTAGTCCCTTTACGGGGGTCATGAACACTGAAGCTTTCTTT. Its translation: CSASPFTGVMNTEAFF.

Concerning this clonotype itself: A much larger clone differs from this one at a single base, so this may be a read error. The chain combines TRBV9 with TRBJ1-3; D gene unclear. Germline V gene lookup returns CDR1 SGDLS and CDR2 YYNGEE. This CDR3 has 16 amino acids. CDR3 amino acids: CASSVSLRGSENTIYF. The CDR3 bases are TGTGCCAGCAGCGTAAGCCTCCGCGGCTCTGAAAACACCATATATTTT.

This clonotype was recorded only once. An end of the junction does not agree with germline; a read error may underlie this. The chain couples TRBV25-1 to TRBJ1-2, with D uncertain. Germline-derived CDR1 and CDR2 are MGHDK and SYGVNS. The CDR3 sequence is 16 residues long. The DNA of the CDR3 is TGTGTCAGCAGTCCAAGTACCTTACAAGGAGACTATGGCTACACCTTC. The encoded protein is CVSSPSTLQGDYGYTF.

The chain recombines TRBV29-1 with TRBJ2-5; 7 positions agree with TRBD1. The J call is doubtful: the DNA matches TRBJ2-7 better. Germline-derived CDR1 and CDR2 are SQVTM and ANQGSEA. This CDR3 has 15 amino acids. The CDR3 DNA is TGCAGCGTTATCCGGGCAGGGGGTCCTCCCTACGAGCAGTACTTC. This encodes CSVIRAGGPPYEQYF.

This chain uses TRBV20-1 with TRBJ1-4, with D possibly being TRBD1 (6 bases). Germline CDR1 and CDR2: DFQATT and SNEGSKA (reference sequence). Trimming took 0 bases from V and 7 from J, leaving 21 bases between them. The CDR3 loop spans 17 amino acids. CDR3 bases: TGCAGTGCTAGAGATCGTCGGGGGGCCCATATGGGTGAAAAACTGTTTTTT. It translates to CSARDRRGAHMGEKLFF.

This clonotype was seen a few times. The CDR3 loop reads CASRKNGHLTGLGLKDSWYTF. Written as DNA, the CDR3 is TGTGCCAGTAGGAAAAACGGCCATTTGACGGGTTTGGGTCTTAAAGATTCGTGGTACACCTTC. The rearrangement joins TRBV19 to TRBJ1-2; D gene unclear. V lost 6 bases, J lost 11 bases, and 43 bases lay in between. CDR1 is LNHDA and CDR2 is SQIVND in the germline V gene (reference sequence). The CDR3 has 21 residues.

The CDR3 nucleotides are TGCGCCAGCAGCCCTGTCCCGGGACAGGGGTCGAGCAATCAGCCCCAGCATTTT. Encoded protein: CASSPVPGQGSSNQPQHF. V usage is TRBV4-1 and J usage is TRBJ1-5; 10 bases agree with TRBD1. Germline V gene lookup returns CDR1 MGHRA and CDR2 YSYEKL. Losses at the gene ends were 4 bases for V and 1 base for J; bases not matched to a gene: 10. The CDR3 covers 18 residues.

This clonotype has ten or more counts. This sequence joins TRBV9 and TRBJ1-1; D remains ambiguous. The V end was cut by 2 bases, the J end by 4 bases, with 12 bases between. This CDR3 contains 14 residues. Germline values: CDR1 SGDLS, CDR2 YYNGEE. CDR3 coding DNA: TGTGCCAGCAGCGTTCTAAGGGTGGGCACTGAAGCTTTCTTT. This encodes CASSVLRVGTEAFF.

Ten or more counts support this clonotype. The gene calls are TRBV5-4 and TRBJ2-7; TRBD1 matches at 7 bases. J lost 0 bases, V lost 4 bases, and 4 bases had no gene match. The CDR3 sequence is 14 residues long. CDR1 and CDR2 (germline): SGHNT, YYREEE (reference sequence). The CDR3 DNA reads as TGTGCCAGCAGCATCACAGGGGCCTCCTACGAGCAGTACTTC. This codes for CASSITGASYEQYF.

Concerning this clonotype: A read error may be the cause here, since a much bigger clone is one base away. The chain is built from TRBV30 and TRBJ2-1; 8 bases are shared with TRBD1. The length of the CDR3 is 15 residues. Germline lookup yields CDR1 GTSNPN and CDR2 SVGIG (reference sequence). This chain's CDR3 is CAWTRTGSSYNERFF. The CDR3 DNA follows: TGTGCCTGGACCAGGACAGGGTCCTCCTACAATGAGCGGTTCTTC.

This clonotype showed up many times. The chain carries TRBV5-4 and TRBJ2-3; the D is unclear. V shed 4 bases and J shed 7 bases, with 10 bases lying between them. CDR3 size: 12 residues. In germline, CDR1 is SGHNT, CDR2 YYREEE (reference sequence). The CDR3 spells CASSPKRNTQYF. The DNA for the CDR3 is TGTGCCAGCAGCCCAAAAAGGAATACGCAGTATTTT. The full variable domain, with the rest looked up from reference TRBV5-4 and TRBJ2-3, is ETGVTQSPTHLIKTRGQQVTLRCSSQSGHNTVSWYQQALGQGPQFIFQYYREEENGRGNFPPRFSGLQFPNYSSELNVNALELDDSALYLCASSPKRNTQYFGPGTRLTVL.

To note about this clonotype: This may arise from a read error, as a much more abundant clone is one base away. The J gene is TRBJ1-2, the V gene TRBV6-6; the D gene is possibly TRBD1 (5 bases). CDR1 and CDR2 (germline): MNHNY, SVGAGI (reference sequence). This CDR3 spans 13 amino acids. V gave up 11 bases and J gave up 5 bases, with 18 bases separating them. The CDR3 DNA reads TGTGCCGCCATAAGGGCAGGGATATATGGCTACACCTTC. This translates into CAAIRAGIYGYTF.

Details on this clonotype: Being one base from a much bigger clone, this may be a read error. The chain recombines TRBV3-1 with TRBJ2-3; D might be TRBD1 (6 bases). V lost 2 bases and J 2 bases, leaving 11 bases between the germline ends. Looked up from germline, CDR1 is LGHDT and CDR2 is YNNKEL (reference sequence). The CDR3 covers 15 residues. The CDR3 coding sequence is TGTGCCAGCAGCCAATGGCTGGGGGCCACAGATACGCAGTATTTT. Translation: CASSQWLGATDTQYF.

DNA for the CDR3: TGTGCCAGCAGTGACTCGACCAGCGGGAGCTACAATGAGCAGTTCTTC. Translation gives CASSDSTSGSYNEQFF. The J gene is TRBJ2-1, the V gene TRBV6-4, with 8 bases identical to TRBD2. Germline CDR1 and CDR2: MRHNA and SNTAGT. The CDR3 is made up of 16 amino acids. With 0 bases clipped from V and 3 bases from J, the junction kept 4 bases outside the gene matches.